The rows below give T cell receptor beta chains drawn from one sample of a study of T cell responses to AZD1222 COVID-19 vaccine. Produced via immunoSEQ multiplex PCR; TCRdb's table is partial and in-frame only. The repertoire consists of 130,000 or so clones, with about 86% occurring once and the leading ten covering 3%. The specimen comprised peripheral blood, sampled 28 days after the second AZD1222 dose. The receptors stem from an adult who received the AZD1222 COVID-19 vaccine. CDR3s include the opening cysteine and the closing phenylalanine or tryptophan. A D gene is named only where the DNA matches it firmly. Expanded clones get a size class; other rows say once, few or many, or leave the size out.

size	V	J	D	CDR3	DNA
NA	TRBV6-5	TRBJ2-7	NA	CASMRGETYEQYF	TGTGCCAGCATGAGGGGGGAGACCTACGAGCAGTACTTC
medium-sized	TRBV6-5	TRBJ2-7	NA	CASRLRDSYEQYF	TGTGCCAGCAGACTCAGGGACTCCTACGAGCAGTACTTC
NA	TRBV10-1	TRBJ2-2	NA	CASSALRGNTGELFF	TGCGCCAGCAGTGCTCTCAGGGGAAACACCGGGGAGCTGTTTTTT
NA	TRBV19	TRBJ2-5	NA	CASSDRQETQYF	TGTGCCAGTAGTGACCGACAAGAGACCCAGTACTTC
NA	TRBV12-3/TRBV12-4	TRBJ1-2	NA	CASSAGTIYGYTF	TGTGCCAGCAGTGCCGGGACAATCTATGGCTACACCTTC
NA	TRBV7-2	TRBJ1-2	TRBD1	CASSSPGGGFYGYTF	TGTGCCAGCAGCTCCCCTGGAGGGGGCTTCTATGGCTACACCTTC
NA	TRBV7-2	TRBJ1-5	NA	CASSLTRGGNQPQHF	TGTGCCAGCAGCTTAACCCGGGGGGGAAATCAGCCCCAGCATTTT
NA	TRBV6-5	TRBJ1-6	NA	CASSLPRTAYNSPLHF	TGTGCCAGCAGTTTACCGAGGACCGCGTATAATTCACCCCTCCACTTT
NA	TRBV28	TRBJ2-7	NA	CASSLWAGPGYF	TGTGCCAGCAGTTTATGGGCCGGGCCAGGATACTTC
NA	TRBV10-1	TRBJ2-7	NA	CASSGGQFPSSYEQYF	TGCGCCAGCAGTGGGGGACAATTCCCGTCCTCCTACGAGCAGTACTTC